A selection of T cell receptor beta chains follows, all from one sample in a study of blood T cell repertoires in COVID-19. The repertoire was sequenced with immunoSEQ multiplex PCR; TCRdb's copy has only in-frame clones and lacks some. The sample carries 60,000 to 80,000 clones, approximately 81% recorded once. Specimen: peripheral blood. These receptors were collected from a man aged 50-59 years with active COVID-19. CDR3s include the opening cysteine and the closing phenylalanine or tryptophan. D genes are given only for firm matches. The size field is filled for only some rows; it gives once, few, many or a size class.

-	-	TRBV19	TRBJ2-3	CASSIPGVADTQYF	TGTGCCAGTAGTATCCCAGGGGTGGCAGATACGCAGTATTTT
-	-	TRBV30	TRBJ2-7	CASSDSYEQYF	TGTGCCTCCAGCGACTCCTACGAGCAGTACTTC
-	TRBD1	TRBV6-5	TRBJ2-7	CASSTPHGTAYEQYF	TGTGCCAGCAGTACTCCCCACGGGACAGCCTACGAGCAGTACTTC
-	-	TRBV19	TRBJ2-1	CASSILASRNEQFF	TGTGCCAGTAGTATATTGGCTAGCCGGAATGAGCAGTTCTTC
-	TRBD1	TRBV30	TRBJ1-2	CAWSQGTADYGYTF	TGTGCCTGGAGTCAAGGGACAGCCGATTATGGCTACACCTTC
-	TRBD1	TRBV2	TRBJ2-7	CASSDDRDEQYF	TGTGCCAGCAGTGACGACAGGGACGAGCAGTACTTC
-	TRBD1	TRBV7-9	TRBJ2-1	CASSRGTVNEQFF	TGTGCCAGCAGCCGAGGGACAGTCAATGAGCAGTTCTTC
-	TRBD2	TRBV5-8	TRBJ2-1	CASSFGGLDHNEQFF	TGTGCCAGCAGCTTTGGGGGACTAGACCACAATGAGCAGTTCTTC
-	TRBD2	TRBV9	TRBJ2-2	CASSAGTRNTGELFF	TGTGCCAGCAGCGCAGGGACTAGAAACACCGGGGAGCTGTTTTTT
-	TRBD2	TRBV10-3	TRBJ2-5	CAISGTSGRAVETQYF	TGTGCCATCAGCGGGACTAGCGGGAGGGCCGTGGAGACCCAGTACTTC
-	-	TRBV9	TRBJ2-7	CASSPNLAWNPYEQYF	TGTGCCAGCAGCCCCAACCTAGCGTGGAACCCCTACGAGCAGTACTTC
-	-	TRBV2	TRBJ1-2	CASSKDEAGYGYTF	TGTGCCAGCAGTAAGGATGAGGCGGGCTATGGCTACACCTTC
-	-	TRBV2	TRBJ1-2	CASSEMRGPYGYTF	TGTGCCAGCAGTGAAATGAGAGGGCCCTATGGCTACACCTTC
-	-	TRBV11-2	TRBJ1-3	CASSPQGRGNTIYF	TGTGCCAGCAGCCCACAGGGCCGCGGAAACACCATATATTTT
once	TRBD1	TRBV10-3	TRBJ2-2	CATRQGVGTGELFF	TGTGCCACGAGACAGGGGGTGGGCACCGGGGAGCTGTTTTTT
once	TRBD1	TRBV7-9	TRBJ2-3	CASSPPWDRDTDTQYF	TGTGCCAGCAGCCCCCCGTGGGACAGGGACACAGATACGCAGTATTTT
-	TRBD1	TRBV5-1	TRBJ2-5	CASTKQGWETQYF	TGCGCCAGCACCAAACAGGGGTGGGAGACCCAGTACTTC
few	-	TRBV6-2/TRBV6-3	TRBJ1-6	CASSFSGQSISPLHF	TGTGCCAGCAGTTTCTCAGGACAGTCTATTTCACCCCTCCACTTT
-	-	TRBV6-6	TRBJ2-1	CASSYSTESTLNEQFF	TGTGCCAGCAGTTACTCGACGGAGAGCACCCTCAATGAGCAGTTCTTC
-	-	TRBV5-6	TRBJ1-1	CASSRQAASEAFF	TGTGCCAGCAGCCGACAGGCGGCTTCCGAAGCTTTCTTT
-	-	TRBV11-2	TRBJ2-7	CASSSRGSSYEQYF	TGTGCCAGCAGCTCCCGTGGCAGCTCCTACGAGCAGTACTTC
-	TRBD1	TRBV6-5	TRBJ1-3	CASSPDRFAGNTIYF	TGTGCCAGCAGCCCGGACAGGTTCGCTGGAAACACCATATATTTT
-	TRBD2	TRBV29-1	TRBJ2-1	CSVLELAGGEQFF	TGCAGTGTTTTGGAACTAGCGGGAGGAGAGCAGTTCTTC
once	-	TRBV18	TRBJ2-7	CASSPQGISSYEQYF	TGTGCCAGCTCACCACAGGGGATTAGCTCCTACGAGCAGTACTTC
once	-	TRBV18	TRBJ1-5	CASSPPNQPQHF	TGTGCCAGCTCACCCCCAAATCAGCCCCAGCATTTT
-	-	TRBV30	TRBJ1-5	CAWSVRGGPTGPQHF	TGTGCCTGGAGTGTCAGGGGCGGACCCACAGGGCCCCAGCATTTT
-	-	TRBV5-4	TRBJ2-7	CALGNTSYEQYF	TGTGCCCTAGGCAATACTTCCTACGAGCAGTACTTC
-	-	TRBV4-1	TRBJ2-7	CASSTRDTQTGYEQYF	TGCGCCAGCAGCACACGGGACACTCAAACGGGGTACGAGCAGTACTTC
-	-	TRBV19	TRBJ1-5	CASSIPARGIQPQHF	TGTGCCAGTAGTATACCCGCTAGGGGAATTCAGCCCCAGCATTTT
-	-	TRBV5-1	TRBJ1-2	CASSLAPATVNYGYTF	TGCGCCAGCAGCTTGGCCCCCGCGACAGTTAACTATGGCTACACCTTC
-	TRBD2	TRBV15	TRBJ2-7	CATSPRLAGGEYEQYF	TGTGCCACCAGCCCCCGACTAGCGGGAGGGGAGTACGAGCAGTACTTC
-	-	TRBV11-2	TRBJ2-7	CASSLGGGWMREQYF	TGTGCCAGCAGCTTAGGAGGGGGTTGGATGCGCGAGCAGTACTTC
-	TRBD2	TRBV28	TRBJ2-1	CASQGLAGGNEQFF	TGTGCCAGTCAGGGACTAGCGGGTGGGAATGAGCAGTTCTTC
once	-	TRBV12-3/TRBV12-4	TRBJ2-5	CATSDREGETQYF	TGTGCCACCTCGGACAGGGAGGGAGAGACCCAGTACTTC
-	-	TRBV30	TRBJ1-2	CAWSVGAGYTF	TGTGCCTGGAGTGTAGGGGCCGGCTACACCTTC
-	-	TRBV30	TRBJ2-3	CAWTLGEDTQYF	TGTGCCTGGACCCTAGGGGAAGATACGCAGTATTTT
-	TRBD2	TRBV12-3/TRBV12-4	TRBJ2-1	CASTLGGDNEQFF	TGTGCCAGCACTTTGGGAGGGGACAATGAGCAGTTCTTC
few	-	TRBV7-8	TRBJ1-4	CASSLLFGEKLFF	TGTGCCAGCAGCTTACTATTCGGGGAAAAACTGTTTTTT
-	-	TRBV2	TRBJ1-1	CASSELRDTEAFF	TGTGCCAGCAGTGAACTCCGCGACACTGAAGCTTTCTTT
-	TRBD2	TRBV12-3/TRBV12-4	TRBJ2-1	CASSPGLIYEQFF	TGTGCCAGCTCCCCGGGACTAATTTATGAGCAGTTCTTC
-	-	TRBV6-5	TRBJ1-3	CASTAVGGPGNTIYF	TGTGCCAGCACCGCGGTGGGGGGGCCAGGAAACACCATATATTTT